This T cell receptor (beta chain) was recovered during a study of Graves' ophthalmopathy and Graves' hyperthyroidism. Amplification of TCR beta CDR3 regions used RNA transcripts. The library came from an HTBI-primed first-round RT-PCR and a second-round multiplex PCR. From the multiplex PCR reads, TCRdb called clonotypes with MiXCR, one entry per CDR3 protein. The sample shows more than 1,000,000 distinct CDR3 sequences, about 38% of them seen only once. V shed 0 bases and J shed 4 bases, with 12 bases lying between them. The CDR3 has 15 amino acids. Germline CDR1 LNHNV, CDR2 YYDKDF (reference sequence). Each hyperthyroidism patient was newly diagnosed, with under 2 months' duration, and aged 18 to 65.

This receptor was identified in an adult man with Graves' hyperthyroidism. Sequenced material: peripheral blood or thyroid tissue (not recorded which). V gene TRBV15 combines with J gene TRBJ1-2; a possible D gene is TRBD1 (6 bases). The CDR3 here is CATSRDLGALYGYTF. CDR3 nucleotide sequence: TGTGCCACCAGCAGAGATCTGGGGGCACTCTATGGCTACACCTTC.